The source of this T cell receptor (beta chain) is a study of T cell repertoires in cytomegalovirus infection. In the study overall: Public TCR beta signatures marked donors with CMV infection and the matching HLA. Study-wide findings and caveats: Dominating the ex vivo response were TCR beta clonotypes that were CMV-specific and HLA-C-restricted.

TCRdb itself ran the reads through MiXCR, one entry per CDR3 protein. This sample has about 770,000 distinct CDR3 sequences, with around 29% found just once. To note about this clonotype: Its antigen is unidentified.

Germline CDR1 and CDR2: LNHDA and SQIVND (reference sequence). V lost 2 bases and J lost 4, with 17 bases in between. The CDR3 is made up of 16 amino acids. The V gene is TRBV19, the J gene TRBJ1-1; weak D call: TRBD1 (5 bases). The sequence derives from a human donor in good health (CMV status not recorded). Some clones in this sample may be carry-over from other donors' samples. The sample here was cultured CD8+ T cells from PBMCs, taken from culture after CMV antigen stimulation. CDR3 amino acids: CASSITSWGGTTEAFF. The CDR3 DNA reads TGTGCCAGTAGTATAACGTCGTGGGGGGGGACCACTGAAGCTTTCTTT.